The clone carrying this T cell receptor beta chain showed up just a few times. These data are taken from a study of shared clonotypes between healthy human individuals. Study details: The people who gave samples were a couple of women and a few men aged 18 to 49.

A CD45RA+ naive subset and a CD45RA-negative memory subset were split from CD4+ cells. Repertoires were generated with immunoSEQ multiplex PCR, while TCRdb's copy carries only in-frame clones and drops some. The table shows hundreds of thousands of clones, with roughly 72% occurring only once. Germline CDR1 and CDR2: KGHSH and LQKENI. There are 16 residues in the CDR3. V lost 7 bases, J lost 3 bases, and 10 bases stayed unmatched. The sequence was obtained from a woman under 40 in good health. Sequenced input: memory CD4+ T cells sorted from blood. Subset described: CD45RA-negative fraction. The chain uses TRBV18 and TRBJ2-2; TRBD2 aligns across 8 bases. The CDR3 reads CASFPGAGVDTGELFF. CDR3 in DNA: TGTGCCAGCTTTCCTGGAGCGGGAGTCGACACCGGGGAGCTGTTTTTT.